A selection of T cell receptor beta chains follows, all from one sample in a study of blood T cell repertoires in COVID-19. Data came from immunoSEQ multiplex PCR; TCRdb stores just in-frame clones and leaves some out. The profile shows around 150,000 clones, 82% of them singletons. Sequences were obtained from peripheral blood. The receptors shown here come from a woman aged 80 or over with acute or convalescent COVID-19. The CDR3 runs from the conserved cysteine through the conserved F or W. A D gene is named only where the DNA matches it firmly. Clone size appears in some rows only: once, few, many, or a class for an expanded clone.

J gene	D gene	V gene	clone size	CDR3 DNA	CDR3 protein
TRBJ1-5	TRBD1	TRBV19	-	TGTGCCAGTAGTACCCGACAGGGGGCTTATCAGCCCCAGCATTTT	CASSTRQGAYQPQHF
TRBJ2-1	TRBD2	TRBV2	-	TGTGCCAGCAGTGATCCCGGACTAGCGCGATACAATGAGCAGTTCTTC	CASSDPGLARYNEQFF
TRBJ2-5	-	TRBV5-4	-	TGTGCCAGCAGCTTGGGCGACATACCCTCAGAGACCCAGTACTTC	CASSLGDIPSETQYF
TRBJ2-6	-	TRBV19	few	TGTGCCAGTAGTATCCCGGGAACCGGGGCCAACGTCCTGACTTTC	CASSIPGTGANVLTF
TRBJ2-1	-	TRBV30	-	TGTGCCTGGAGTGGAGCGGGTGAGCAGTTCTTC	CAWSGAGEQFF
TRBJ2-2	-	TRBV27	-	TGTGCCAGCAGTTTCTTAACGAGCACCGGGGAGCTGTTTTTT	CASSFLTSTGELFF
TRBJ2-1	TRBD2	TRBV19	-	TGTGCCAGTAGTATACTTAGCGGGAGTGGTGAGCAGTTCTTC	CASSILSGSGEQFF
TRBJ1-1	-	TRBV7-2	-	TGTGCCAGCAGCCCCATGAGACAGAACACTGAAGCTTTCTTT	CASSPMRQNTEAFF
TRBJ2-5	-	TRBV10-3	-	TGTGCCACCCAAGACGGGAACCAAGAGACCCAGTACTTC	CATQDGNQETQYF
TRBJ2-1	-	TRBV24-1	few	TGTGCCACCGGGGCACGGGACAACCCCTATAATGAGCAGTTCTTC	CATGARDNPYNEQFF
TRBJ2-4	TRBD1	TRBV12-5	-	TGTGCTAGTGTCCCCGGGACAGGGGACATTCAGTACTTC	CASVPGTGDIQYF
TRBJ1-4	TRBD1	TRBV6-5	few	TGTGCCAGCAGTTACTCGCAAGGGGGCGGTGAAAAACTGTTTTTT	CASSYSQGGGEKLFF
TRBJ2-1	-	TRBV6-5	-	TGTGCCAGCAGTTACCTCCGGGGCAATGAGCAGTTCTTC	CASSYLRGNEQFF
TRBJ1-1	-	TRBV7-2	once	TGTGCCAGCGCCCCCGACAGGTCTGAAGCTTTCTTT	CASAPDRSEAFF
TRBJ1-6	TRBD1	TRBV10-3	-	TGTGCCATCAGTATTGACAGGGGGCTTAATTCACCCCTCCACTTT	CAISIDRGLNSPLHF
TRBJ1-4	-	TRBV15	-	TGTGCCACCAGCAGCCCAGGGGCAACTAATGAAAAACTGTTTTTT	CATSSPGATNEKLFF
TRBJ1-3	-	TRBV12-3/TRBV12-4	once	TGTGCCAGCAGTTTAAACGGGGGAAACACCATATATTTT	CASSLNGGNTIYF
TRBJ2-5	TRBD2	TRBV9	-	TGTGCCAGCAGCGTCGGTCCTAGCGGGATTGGGCAGGGGACCCAGTACTTC	CASSVGPSGIGQGTQYF
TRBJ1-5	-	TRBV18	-	TGTGCCAGCTCACCAAAGGCAGGGGATAGCAATCAGCCCCAGCATTTT	CASSPKAGDSNQPQHF
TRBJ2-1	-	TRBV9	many	TGTGCCAGCAGCGTATTTAGCTCCTACAATGAGCAGTTCTTC	CASSVFSSYNEQFF
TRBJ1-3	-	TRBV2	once	TGTGCCAGCAGTGAATCGGGGAGGATGTCTGGAAACACCATATATTTT	CASSESGRMSGNTIYF
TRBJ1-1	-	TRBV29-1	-	TGCAGCGTTGAGATGGCCTTGAACACTGAAGCTTTCTTT	CSVEMALNTEAFF
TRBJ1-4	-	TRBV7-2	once	TGTGCCAGCAGCCCGGACTGGGGAGTTAATGAAAAACTGTTTTTT	CASSPDWGVNEKLFF
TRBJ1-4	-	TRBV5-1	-	TGCGCCAGCAGCTTGGGCAGGGGCCTTAATGAAAAACTGTTTTTT	CASSLGRGLNEKLFF
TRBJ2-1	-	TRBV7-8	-	TGTGCCAGCAGCTTATACGGTAAGAGCAATGAGCAGTTCTTC	CASSLYGKSNEQFF
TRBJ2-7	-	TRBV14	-	TGTGCCAGCAGCCAAGGGACAATTTACGAGCAGTACTTC	CASSQGTIYEQYF
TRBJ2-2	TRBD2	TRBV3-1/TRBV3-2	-	TGTGCCAGCAGCCAGATACTAGCGGGAGGGCGGGAGCTGTTTTTT	CASSQILAGGRELFF
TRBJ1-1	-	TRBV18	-	TGTGCCAGCTCATCACGCCAGGGGCAAGTGAACACTGAAGCTTTCTTT	CASSSRQGQVNTEAFF
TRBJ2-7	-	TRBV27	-	TGTGCCAGCAGTTTATCGAGTTGGACAACCTACGAGCAGTACTTC	CASSLSSWTTYEQYF
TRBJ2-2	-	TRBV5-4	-	TGTGCCAGCAGCTTGGGAGGAGGAAGAGGCACCGGGGAGCTGTTTTTT	CASSLGGGRGTGELFF
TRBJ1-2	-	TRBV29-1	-	TGCAGCGTCTCCGGGGGGTCGGGTGGCTACACCTTC	CSVSGGSGGYTF
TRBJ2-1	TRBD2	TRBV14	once	TGTGCCAGCAGCCTTAGCGGGAGGGTCCCGAGCTCCTACAATGAGCAGTTCTTC	CASSLSGRVPSSYNEQFF
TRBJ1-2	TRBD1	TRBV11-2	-	TGTGCCAGCAGCTTAACGGGACAGGCCAAGCTCGGCGGCTACACCTTC	CASSLTGQAKLGGYTF
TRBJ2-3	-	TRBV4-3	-	TGCGCCAGCAGCCAAGATGGGGACTTCTCGGGGACAGATACGCAGTATTTT	CASSQDGDFSGTDTQYF
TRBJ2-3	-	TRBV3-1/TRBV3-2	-	TGTGCCAGCAGCCGAGGTCGAGGGCATTTTGGCACAGATACGCAGTATTTT	CASSRGRGHFGTDTQYF
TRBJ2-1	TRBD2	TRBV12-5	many	TGTGCTAGTGGTTTGCCCCAAGCGGGAGAGAGCTACAATGAGCAGTTCTTC	CASGLPQAGESYNEQFF
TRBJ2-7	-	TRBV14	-	TGTGCCAGCAGCCTCAAGCGGGACAGGCCCTACGAGCAGTACTTC	CASSLKRDRPYEQYF
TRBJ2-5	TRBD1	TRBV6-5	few	TGTGCCAGCAGCGGACAGGGGAGGGGAGAGACCCAGTACTTC	CASSGQGRGETQYF
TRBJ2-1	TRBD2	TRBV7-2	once	TGTGCCAGCAGCGATACTAGCGGCTCCTACAATGAGCAGTTCTTC	CASSDTSGSYNEQFF
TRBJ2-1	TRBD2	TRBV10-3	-	TGTGCCATCAGCGGCCGCCTAGCGGGAGAGTCCTACAATGAGCAGTTCTTC	CAISGRLAGESYNEQFF
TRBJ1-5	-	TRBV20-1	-	TGCAGTGCTAGGTGGACAGACCGGCAGCATTTT	CSARWTDRQHF
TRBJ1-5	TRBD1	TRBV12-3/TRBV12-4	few	TGTGCCAGCGTCGGACAGGCCAATCAGCCCCAGCATTTT	CASVGQANQPQHF
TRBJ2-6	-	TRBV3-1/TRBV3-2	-	TGTGCCAGCAGCCAACCTCCTTCTGGGGCCAACGTCCTGACTTTC	CASSQPPSGANVLTF
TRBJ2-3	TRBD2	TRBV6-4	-	TGTGCCAGCAGCTCTCGGGAGCGGGAGGGCCCAGATACGCAGTATTTT	CASSSREREGPDTQYF
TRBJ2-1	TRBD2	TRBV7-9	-	TGTGCCAGCAGCTTTACTAGCGCCCGCTACAATGAGCAGTTCTTC	CASSFTSARYNEQFF
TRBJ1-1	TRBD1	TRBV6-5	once	TGTGCCAGCAGTTTTGGACAGGGAGGTTTAGAAGCTTTCTTT	CASSFGQGGLEAFF
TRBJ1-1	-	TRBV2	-	TGTGCCAGTGTTGGACACCCGAACACTGAAGCTTTCTTT	CASVGHPNTEAFF
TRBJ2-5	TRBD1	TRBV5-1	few	TGCGCCAGCAGCTCACTAGTCAGGGGGGAGACCCAGTACTTC	CASSSLVRGETQYF
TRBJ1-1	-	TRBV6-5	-	TGTGCCAGCAGGATCGCTAGGATACCGAACACTGAAGCTTTCTTT	CASRIARIPNTEAFF
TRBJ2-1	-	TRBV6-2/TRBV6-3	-	TGTGCCAGCAGTCTAGCAGGTGAGCAGTTCTTC	CASSLAGEQFF
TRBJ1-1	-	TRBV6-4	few	TGTGCCAGCAGTGACTTAATCCCCAGGAGGTATCTGAACACTGAAGCTTTCTTT	CASSDLIPRRYLNTEAFF
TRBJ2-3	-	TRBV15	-	TGTGCCACCAGCAGAGATTGGCCAGGGGAAGAGGATACGCAGTATTTT	CATSRDWPGEEDTQYF
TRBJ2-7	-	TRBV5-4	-	TGTGCCAGCAGCTTGGGAGGGGGCTACGAGCAGTACTTC	CASSLGGGYEQYF